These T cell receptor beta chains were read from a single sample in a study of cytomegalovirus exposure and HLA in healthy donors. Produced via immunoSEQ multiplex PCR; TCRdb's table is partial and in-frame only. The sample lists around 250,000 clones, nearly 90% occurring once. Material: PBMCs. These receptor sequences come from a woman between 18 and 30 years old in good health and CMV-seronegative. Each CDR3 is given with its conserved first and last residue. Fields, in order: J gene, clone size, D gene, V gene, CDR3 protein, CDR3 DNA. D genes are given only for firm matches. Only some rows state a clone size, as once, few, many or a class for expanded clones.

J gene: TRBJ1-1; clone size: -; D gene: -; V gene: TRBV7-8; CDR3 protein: CASSLFSGDGTEAFF; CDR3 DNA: TGTGCCAGCAGCTTATTTTCGGGAGATGGCACTGAAGCTTTCTTT
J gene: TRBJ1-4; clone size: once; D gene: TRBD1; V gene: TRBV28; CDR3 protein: CASSPTWTGYNEKLFF; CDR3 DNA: TGTGCCAGCAGTCCCACATGGACAGGTTATAATGAAAAACTGTTTTTT
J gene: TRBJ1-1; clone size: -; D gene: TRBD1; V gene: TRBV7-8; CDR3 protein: CASSLGQGVNTEAFF; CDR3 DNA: TGTGCCAGCAGCTTAGGACAGGGAGTGAACACTGAAGCTTTCTTT
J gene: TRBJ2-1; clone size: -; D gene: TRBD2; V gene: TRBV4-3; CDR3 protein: CASSHGLAGAGEQFF; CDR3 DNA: TGCGCCAGCAGCCACGGGCTAGCGGGGGCAGGTGAGCAGTTCTTC
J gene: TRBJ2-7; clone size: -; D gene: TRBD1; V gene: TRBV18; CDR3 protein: CASSPRQGSSYEQYF; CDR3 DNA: TGTGCCAGCTCACCGAGACAGGGGAGCTCCTACGAGCAGTACTTC
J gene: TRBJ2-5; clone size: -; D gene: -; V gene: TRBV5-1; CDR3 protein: CASSWGSDTQETQYF; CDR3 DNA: TGCGCCAGCAGCTGGGGTTCGGACACCCAAGAGACCCAGTACTTC
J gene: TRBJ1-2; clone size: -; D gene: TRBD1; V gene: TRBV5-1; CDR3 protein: CASSLASGGNYGYTF; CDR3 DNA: TGCGCCAGCAGCTTGGCGTCAGGGGGTAACTATGGCTACACCTTC
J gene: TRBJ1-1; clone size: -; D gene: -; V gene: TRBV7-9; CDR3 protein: CASSLALGTFTEAFF; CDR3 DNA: TGTGCCAGCAGCTTAGCGCTAGGGACATTCACTGAAGCTTTCTTT
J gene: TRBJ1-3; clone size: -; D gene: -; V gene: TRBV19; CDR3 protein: CASGGIVSGNTIYF; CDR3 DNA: TGTGCCAGTGGGGGCATAGTATCTGGAAACACCATATATTTT
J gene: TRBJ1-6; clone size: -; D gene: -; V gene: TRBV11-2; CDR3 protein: CASSSRARDNSPLHF; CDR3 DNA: TGTGCCAGCAGCTCCCGGGCGCGGGATAATTCACCCCTCCACTTT
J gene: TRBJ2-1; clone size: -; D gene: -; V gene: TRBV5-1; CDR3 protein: CASSLEGALYNEQFF; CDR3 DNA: TGCGCCAGCAGCCTGGAGGGGGCGTTATACAATGAGCAGTTCTTC
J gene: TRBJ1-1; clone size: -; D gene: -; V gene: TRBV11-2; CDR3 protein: CASSVRALEAFF; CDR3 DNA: TGTGCCAGCAGCGTCAGGGCCTTGGAAGCTTTCTTT
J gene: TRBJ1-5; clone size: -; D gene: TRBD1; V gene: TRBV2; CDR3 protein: CASSEEGTGTTSNQPQHF; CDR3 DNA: TGTGCCAGCAGTGAAGAGGGGACAGGGACGACGAGCAATCAGCCCCAGCATTTT
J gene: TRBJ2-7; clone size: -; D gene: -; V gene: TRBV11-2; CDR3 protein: CASSGASYEQYF; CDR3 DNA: TGTGCCAGCAGCGGGGCCAGCTACGAGCAGTACTTC
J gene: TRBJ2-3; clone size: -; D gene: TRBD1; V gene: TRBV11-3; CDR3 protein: CASSSDRGDTQYF; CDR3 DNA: TGTGCCAGCAGCTCGGACAGGGGAGATACGCAGTATTTT
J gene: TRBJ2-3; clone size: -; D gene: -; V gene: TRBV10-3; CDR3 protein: CAIRKDGGDTQYF; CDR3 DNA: TGTGCCATCAGAAAGGACGGGGGAGATACGCAGTATTTT
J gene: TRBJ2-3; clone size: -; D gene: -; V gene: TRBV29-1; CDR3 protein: CSVGQGLTDTQYF; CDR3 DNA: TGCAGCGTTGGACAGGGACTCACAGATACGCAGTATTTT
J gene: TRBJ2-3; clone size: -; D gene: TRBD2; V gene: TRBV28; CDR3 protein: CASIEGGAGTDTQYF; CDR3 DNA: TGTGCCAGCATAGAGGGAGGGGCGGGCACAGATACGCAGTATTTT
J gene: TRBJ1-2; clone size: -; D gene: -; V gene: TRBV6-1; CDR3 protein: CASSVMRYGYTF; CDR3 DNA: TGTGCCAGCAGTGTGATGCGCTATGGCTACACCTTC
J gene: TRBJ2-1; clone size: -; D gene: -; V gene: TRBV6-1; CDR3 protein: CASRSGGGYEQFF; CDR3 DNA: TGTGCCAGCAGGTCCGGGGGTGGGTATGAGCAGTTCTTC